Listed below are T cell receptor beta chains from one sample, sequenced in a study of control samples from healthy donors and cancer patients. Produced via immunoSEQ multiplex PCR; TCRdb's table is partial and in-frame only. The table has roughly 59,000 clones, 80% to 95% seen once. The specimen was PBMCs. Receptors were obtained from a middle-aged man with colorectal cancer. CDR3s include the opening cysteine and the closing phenylalanine or tryptophan. D genes are given only for firm matches. Clone size is shown for a subset of rows, as once, few, many or a class of expanded clone.

>NA|TRBV2|NA|TRBJ1-2
TGTGCCAGCAACCCCCGACAGGACCATGGCTACACCTTC
CASNPRQDHGYTF
>NA|TRBV6-5|NA|TRBJ1-1
TGTGCCAGCAGTCGAAGGGGAGTATCTGGGACTGAAGCTTTCTTT
CASSRRGVSGTEAFF
>NA|TRBV2|NA|TRBJ1-1
TGTGCCAGTAAATACGACTTGGACACTGAAGCTTTCTTT
CASKYDLDTEAFF
>NA|TRBV19|NA|TRBJ1-1
TGTGCCAGTAGTATATCCCGAGGATTAGCTTTCTTT
CASSISRGLAFF
>NA|TRBV12-5|NA|TRBJ2-3
TGTGCTAGTGGTTTGTCGGGGGCGGGGGATACGCAGTATTTT
CASGLSGAGDTQYF
>NA|TRBV2|NA|TRBJ2-3
TGTGCCAGCAGTGAAAGCCCGACAGCTCTGAGCACAGATACGCAGTATTTT
CASSESPTALSTDTQYF
>TRBD1|TRBV7-3|NA|TRBJ2-1
TGTGCCAGCAGGCCTGGACAGGGGCCAAATGAGCAGTTCTTC
CASRPGQGPNEQFF
>NA|TRBV18|NA|TRBJ1-1
TGTGCCAGCTCACTAGGGTTCATGAACACTGAAGCTTTCTTT
CASSLGFMNTEAFF
>NA|TRBV6-1|NA|TRBJ1-6
TGTGCCAGCAGTGAGACAAGCTCCTATAATTCACCCCTCCACTTT
CASSETSSYNSPLHF
>NA|TRBV3-1/TRBV3-2|NA|TRBJ1-1
TGTGCCAGCAGCCTATTGAGAGGAGGGACTGAAGCTTTCTTT
CASSLLRGGTEAFF
>NA|TRBV4-2|once|TRBJ1-6
TGTGCCAGCAGCCAAGGAGGGAATTCACCCCTCCACTTT
CASSQGGNSPLHF
>NA|TRBV12-3/TRBV12-4|NA|TRBJ1-1
TGTGCCAGCAGTCGGGACCGCGGGACTGAAGCTTTCTTT
CASSRDRGTEAFF
>TRBD1|TRBV9|NA|TRBJ1-1
TGTGCCAGCGGGACAGGGGGCCAGGGGACTGAAGCTTTCTTT
CASGTGGQGTEAFF
>NA|TRBV20-1|NA|TRBJ1-1
TGCAGTGCTAGAGGCGGATATGAAGCTTTCTTT
CSARGGYEAFF
>NA|TRBV5-1|NA|TRBJ2-4
TGCGCCAGCAGCCGAGACACCCGCAACATTCAGTACTTC
CASSRDTRNIQYF
>NA|TRBV7-6|NA|TRBJ2-7
TGTGCCAGCAGCTTATTCTCAGGGCCCAACTACGAGCAGTACTTC
CASSLFSGPNYEQYF
>TRBD1|TRBV27|NA|TRBJ1-4
TGTGCCAGCAGTTTGGCTCAGGGGGGGTACGAAAAACTGTTTTTT
CASSLAQGGYEKLFF
>TRBD2|TRBV6-2/TRBV6-3|once|TRBJ2-1
TGTGCCAGCAGCCGTGGGACTAGCGGGGGGAGCTCCTACAATGAGCAGTTCTTC
CASSRGTSGGSSYNEQFF
>TRBD1|TRBV19|NA|TRBJ2-5
TGTGCCAGTAGCAGGAACAGGGGATTCCAAGAGACCCAGTACTTC
CASSRNRGFQETQYF
>NA|TRBV5-4|NA|TRBJ2-5
TGTGCCAGCAGCTTGGATGCCAGGAACCAAGAGACCCAGTACTTC
CASSLDARNQETQYF
>NA|TRBV9|NA|TRBJ2-7
TGTGCCAGCAGCTCTAACGTGGGGGCATACGAGCAGTACTTC
CASSSNVGAYEQYF
>TRBD1|TRBV6-6|once|TRBJ2-6
TGTGCCAGCAGTCAAACCGGGACAGGGGGATCTGGGGCCAACGTCCTGACTTTC
CASSQTGTGGSGANVLTF
>TRBD1|TRBV6-5|NA|TRBJ1-1
TGTGCCAGCAGTTACTCAGGACAGGGCACTGAAGCTTTCTTT
CASSYSGQGTEAFF
>TRBD2|TRBV6-1|NA|TRBJ2-7
TGTGCCAGCGGGGGGGCCTACGAGCAGTACTTC
CASGGAYEQYF
>NA|TRBV7-9|NA|TRBJ1-3
TGTGCCAGCAGTGAACCTAAAACAGGGTATGCTGGAAACACCATATATTTT
CASSEPKTGYAGNTIYF
>NA|TRBV2|NA|TRBJ1-2
TGTGCCAGCAGAACCGACAGTAACAACTATGGCTACACCTTC
CASRTDSNNYGYTF
>NA|TRBV18|once|TRBJ1-6
TGTGCCAGCTCACCGGGACGGAATAATTCACCCCTCCACTTT
CASSPGRNNSPLHF
>NA|TRBV7-2|NA|TRBJ2-3
TGTGCCAGCAGCTCCAGCAGGACCGACACAGATACGCAGTATTTT
CASSSSRTDTDTQYF
>NA|TRBV2|NA|TRBJ2-1
TGTGCCAGCAGTGGGGAAGGGAATGAGCAGTTCTTC
CASSGEGNEQFF
>NA|TRBV7-3|few|TRBJ1-3
TGTGCCAGCAGCTTTTCCGGACCCTCTGGAAACACCATATATTTT
CASSFSGPSGNTIYF
>NA|TRBV2|NA|TRBJ2-4
TGTGCCAGCAGTGAGGTTTTGGTCAGGGTAAACATTCAGTACTTC
CASSEVLVRVNIQYF
>NA|TRBV5-1|NA|TRBJ2-7
TGCGCCAGCAGCTTGATCGACAACTCCTACGAGCAGTACTTC
CASSLIDNSYEQYF
>TRBD1|TRBV4-1|NA|TRBJ2-7
TGCGCCAGCAGCCAACAGGGACAGGGGGGCCAGTGGCAGTACTTC
CASSQQGQGGQWQYF
>NA|TRBV18|NA|TRBJ2-6
TGTGCCAGCTCACCGCAGGGTAGTAGGTCTGGGGCCAACGTCCTGACTTTC
CASSPQGSRSGANVLTF
>NA|TRBV18|once|TRBJ1-2
TGTGCCAGCTCATCTGACAGGTCCTATGGCTACACCTTC
CASSSDRSYGYTF
>NA|TRBV7-2|NA|TRBJ2-3
TGTGCCAGCAGCTTAGTGAGGGTCGGTGGCGGGGCACGCACAGATACGCAGTATTTT
CASSLVRVGGGARTDTQYF
>TRBD1|TRBV2|NA|TRBJ1-2
TGTGCCAGCAGCGTGACAGGGCGGCAGGGCTACACCTTC
CASSVTGRQGYTF